Detailed here is one T cell receptor beta chain. Its antigen is still unknown. The entry originates in a study of vaccination and CD4 T cells after COVID-19. In the study overall: Cells were stimulated with overlapping spike peptide pools from SARS-CoV-2, HCoV-NL63, HCoV-OC43 and HCoV-229E.

Cultured CD4+ T-cell DNA underwent Oncomine TCR Beta short-read sequencing. TCRdb recomputed calls from the PCR reads with MiXCR, one row per CDR3 protein. The table has 20,000 or so distinct CDR3 sequences, 44% seen once. The treatment here: approximately nine-day PBMC culture with coronavirus spike peptide pools or control peptides (ViraFEST assay). CDR3 length: 16 amino acids. The J segment lost 5 bases and the V segment lost 1 base, leaving 3 bases of the junction unmatched. This clonotype was sampled from a human donor who had recovered from COVID-19. The specimen comprised CD4+ T cells from blood, cultured in vitro, sampled before SARS-CoV-2 vaccination. The chain is built from TRBV5-3 and TRBJ2-2, with TRBD2 matching 12 bases. TRBV5-3 is known as an ORF, though its function is uncertain. CDR3 protein: CARSLTSGRPTGELFF. CDR3 sequence (DNA): TGTGCCAGAAGCTTGACTAGCGGGAGGCCGACCGGGGAGCTGTTTTTT.